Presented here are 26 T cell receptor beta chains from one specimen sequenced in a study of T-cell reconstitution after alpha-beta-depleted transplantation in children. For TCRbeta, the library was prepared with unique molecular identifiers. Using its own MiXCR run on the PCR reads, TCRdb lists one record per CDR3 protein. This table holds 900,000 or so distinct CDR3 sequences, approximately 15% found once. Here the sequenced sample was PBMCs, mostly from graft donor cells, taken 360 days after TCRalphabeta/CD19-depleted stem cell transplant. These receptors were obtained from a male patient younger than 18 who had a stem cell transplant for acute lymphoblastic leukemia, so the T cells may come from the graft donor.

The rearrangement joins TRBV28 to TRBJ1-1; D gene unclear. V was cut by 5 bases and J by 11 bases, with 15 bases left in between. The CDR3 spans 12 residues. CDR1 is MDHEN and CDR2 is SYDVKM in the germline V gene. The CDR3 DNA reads TGTGCCAGCAGTCCCGGACCCGTTTGGGCTTTCTTT. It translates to CASSPGPVWAFF.

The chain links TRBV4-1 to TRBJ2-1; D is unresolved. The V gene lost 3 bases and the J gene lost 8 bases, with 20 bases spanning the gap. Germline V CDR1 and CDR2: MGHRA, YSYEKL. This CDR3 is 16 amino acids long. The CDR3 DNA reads TGCGCCAGCAGCCACGTGCTCCCCCCAAATGGCGATGAGCAGTTCTTC. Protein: CASSHVLPPNGDEQFF.

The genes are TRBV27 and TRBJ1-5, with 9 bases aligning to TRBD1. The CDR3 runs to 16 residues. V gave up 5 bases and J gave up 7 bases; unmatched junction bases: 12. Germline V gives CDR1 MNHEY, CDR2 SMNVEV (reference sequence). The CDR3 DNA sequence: TGTGCCAGCAGTCACTTGCCGGGACAGGGAGACCAGCCCCAGCATTTT. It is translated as CASSHLPGQGDQPQHF.

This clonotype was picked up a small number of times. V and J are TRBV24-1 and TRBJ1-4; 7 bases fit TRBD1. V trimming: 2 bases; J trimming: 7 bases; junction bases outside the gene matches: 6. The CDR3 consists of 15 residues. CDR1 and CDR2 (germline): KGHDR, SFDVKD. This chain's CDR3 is CATSDSGGPTEKLFF. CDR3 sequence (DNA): TGTGCCACCAGTGATTCAGGGGGTCCGACTGAAAAACTGTTTTTT.

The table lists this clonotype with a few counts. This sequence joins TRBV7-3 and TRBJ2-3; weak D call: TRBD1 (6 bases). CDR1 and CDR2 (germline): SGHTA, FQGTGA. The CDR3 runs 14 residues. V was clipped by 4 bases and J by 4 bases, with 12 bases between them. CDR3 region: CASSSWDTSDTQYF. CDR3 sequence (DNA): TGTGCCAGCAGCTCCTGGGACACCTCAGATACGCAGTATTTT.

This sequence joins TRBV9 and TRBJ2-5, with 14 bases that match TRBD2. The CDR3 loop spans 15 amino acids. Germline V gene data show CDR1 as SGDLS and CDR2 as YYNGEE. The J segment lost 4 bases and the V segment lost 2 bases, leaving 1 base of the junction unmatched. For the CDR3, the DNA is TGTGCCAGCAGCGTGGGACTAGCGGGAGCAGAGACCCAGTACTTC. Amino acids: CASSVGLAGAETQYF. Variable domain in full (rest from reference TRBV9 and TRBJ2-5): DSGVTQTPKHLITATGQRVTLRCSPRSGDLSVYWYQQSLDQGLQFLIQYYNGEERAKGNILERFSAQQFPDLHSELNLSSLELGDSALYFCASSVGLAGAETQYFGPGTRLLVL.

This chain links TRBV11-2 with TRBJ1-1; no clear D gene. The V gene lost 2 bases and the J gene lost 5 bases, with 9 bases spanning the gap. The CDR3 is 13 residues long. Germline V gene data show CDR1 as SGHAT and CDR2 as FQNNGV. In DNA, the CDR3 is TGTGCCAGCAGCTTAATAGAAAGGACTGAAGCTTTCTTT. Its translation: CASSLIERTEAFF.

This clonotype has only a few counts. In DNA, the CDR3 is TGTGCCAGCAGCTTATCTTCCTTGGCTCAGGGGTTTGGCTACACCTTC. Translated, it gives CASSLSSLAQGFGYTF. This chain links TRBV11-2 with TRBJ1-2; tentative D call: TRBD1 (6 bases). The length of the CDR3 is 16 residues. CDR1 and CDR2 (germline): SGHAT, FQNNGV. V was pared by 2 bases and J by 7 bases, with 20 bases between. Full variable domain (remainder filled in from reference TRBV11-2 and TRBJ1-2): EAGVAQSPRYKIIEKRQSVAFWCNPISGHATLYWYQQILGQGPKLLIQFQNNGVVDDSQLPKDRFSAERLKGVDSTLKIQPAKLEDSAVYLCASSLSSLAQGFGYTFGSGTRLTVV.

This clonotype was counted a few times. CDR3 coding DNA: TGTGCCATCAGTGAGTCTGTTGGTATTAGCGGGAGCCCATCCTACAATGAGCAGTTCTTC. Its translation is CAISESVGISGSPSYNEQFF. The chain is built from TRBV10-3 and TRBJ2-1; 9 positions agree with TRBD2. This CDR3 is 20 amino acids long. Germline lookup yields CDR1 ENHRY and CDR2 SYGVKD. V lost 0 bases to trimming and J lost 1 base; unmatched junction nucleotides: 13.

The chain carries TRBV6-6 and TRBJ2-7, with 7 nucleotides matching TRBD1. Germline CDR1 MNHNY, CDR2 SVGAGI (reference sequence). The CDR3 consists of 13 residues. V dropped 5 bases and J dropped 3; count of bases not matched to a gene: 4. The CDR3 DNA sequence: TGTGCCAGCAGTACGGACAGGTACTACGAGCAGTACTTC. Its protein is CASSTDRYYEQYF.

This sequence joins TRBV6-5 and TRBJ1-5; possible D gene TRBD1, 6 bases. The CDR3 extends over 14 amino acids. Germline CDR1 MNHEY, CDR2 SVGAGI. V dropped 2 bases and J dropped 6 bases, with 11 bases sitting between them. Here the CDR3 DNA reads TGTGCCAGCAGTTACGGGGGGGCAGGTCAGCCCCAGCATTTT. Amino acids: CASSYGGAGQPQHF.

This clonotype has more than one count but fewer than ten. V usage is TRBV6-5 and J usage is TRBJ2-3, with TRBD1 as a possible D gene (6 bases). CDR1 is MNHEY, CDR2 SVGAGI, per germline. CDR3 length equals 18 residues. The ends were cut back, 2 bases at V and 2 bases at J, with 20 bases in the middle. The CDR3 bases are TGTGCCAGCAGTTACGGGGCCGGAAGGGACACACTCACAGATACGCAGTATTTT. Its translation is CASSYGAGRDTLTDTQYF.

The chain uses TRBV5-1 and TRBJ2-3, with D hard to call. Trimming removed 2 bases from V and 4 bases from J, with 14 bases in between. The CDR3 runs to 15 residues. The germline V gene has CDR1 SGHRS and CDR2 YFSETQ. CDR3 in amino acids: CASSFVAVGSDTQYF. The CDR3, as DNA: TGCGCCAGCAGCTTCGTTGCAGTGGGCTCAGATACGCAGTATTTT.

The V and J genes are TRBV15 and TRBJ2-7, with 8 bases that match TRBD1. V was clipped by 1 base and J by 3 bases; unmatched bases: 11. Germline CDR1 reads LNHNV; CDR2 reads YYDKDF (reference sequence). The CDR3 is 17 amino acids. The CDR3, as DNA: TGTGCCACCAGCAGAGGGAAAGACAGGGGTCTGGGCTACGAGCAGTACTTC. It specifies CATSRGKDRGLGYEQYF.

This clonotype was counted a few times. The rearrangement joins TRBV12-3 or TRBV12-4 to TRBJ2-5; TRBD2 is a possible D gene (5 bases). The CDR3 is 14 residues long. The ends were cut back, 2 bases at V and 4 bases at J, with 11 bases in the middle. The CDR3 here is CASSLLSAGETQYF. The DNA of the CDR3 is TGTGCCAGCAGTTTACTTAGTGCGGGAGAGACCCAGTACTTC.

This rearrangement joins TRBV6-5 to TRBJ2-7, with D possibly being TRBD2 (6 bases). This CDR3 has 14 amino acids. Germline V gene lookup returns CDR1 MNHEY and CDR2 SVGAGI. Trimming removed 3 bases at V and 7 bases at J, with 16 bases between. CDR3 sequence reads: CASSYMFGGVEQYF. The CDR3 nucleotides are TGTGCCAGCAGTTATATGTTTGGAGGGGTGGAGCAGTACTTC.

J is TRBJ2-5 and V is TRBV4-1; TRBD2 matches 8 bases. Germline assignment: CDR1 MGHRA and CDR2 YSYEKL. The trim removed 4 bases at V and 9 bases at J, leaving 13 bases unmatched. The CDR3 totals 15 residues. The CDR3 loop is CASSPPGLAGGAQYF. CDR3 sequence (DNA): TGCGCCAGCAGCCCTCCCGGCCTAGCGGGTGGGGCCCAGTACTTC.

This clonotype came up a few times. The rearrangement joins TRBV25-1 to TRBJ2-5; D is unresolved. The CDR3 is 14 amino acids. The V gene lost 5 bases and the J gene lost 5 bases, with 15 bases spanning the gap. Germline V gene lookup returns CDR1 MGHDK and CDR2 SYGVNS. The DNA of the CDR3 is TGTGCCAGCAGTTCCCTCTCCCCGGATGAGACCCAGTACTTC. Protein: CASSSLSPDETQYF.

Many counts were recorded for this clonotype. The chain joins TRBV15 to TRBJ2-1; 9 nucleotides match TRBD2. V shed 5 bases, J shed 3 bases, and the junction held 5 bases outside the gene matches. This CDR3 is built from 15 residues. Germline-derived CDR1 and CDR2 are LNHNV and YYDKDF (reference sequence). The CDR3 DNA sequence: TGTGCCACCAGCGGACTAGCGTCCTACTACAATGAGCAGTTCTTC. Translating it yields CATSGLASYYNEQFF.

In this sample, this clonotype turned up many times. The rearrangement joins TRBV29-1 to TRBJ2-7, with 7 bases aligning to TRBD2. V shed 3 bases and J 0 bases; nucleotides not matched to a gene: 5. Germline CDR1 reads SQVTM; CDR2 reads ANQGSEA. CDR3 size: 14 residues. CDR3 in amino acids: CSVEFASGSYEQYF. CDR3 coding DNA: TGCAGCGTTGAGTTCGCTAGCGGCTCCTACGAGCAGTACTTC.

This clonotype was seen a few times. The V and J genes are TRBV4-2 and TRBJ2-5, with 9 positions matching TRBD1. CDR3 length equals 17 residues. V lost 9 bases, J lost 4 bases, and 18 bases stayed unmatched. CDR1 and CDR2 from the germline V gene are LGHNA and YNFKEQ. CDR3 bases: TGTGCCAGTAACCCCTGGCCGGGACAGGGAGGGGGAGAGACCCAGTACTTC. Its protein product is CASNPWPGQGGGETQYF.

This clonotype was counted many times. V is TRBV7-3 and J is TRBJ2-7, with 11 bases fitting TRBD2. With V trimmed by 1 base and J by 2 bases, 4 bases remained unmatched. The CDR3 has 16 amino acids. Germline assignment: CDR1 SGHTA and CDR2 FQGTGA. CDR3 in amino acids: CASSLRLAGGPYEQYF. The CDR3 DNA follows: TGTGCCAGCAGCTTAAGATTAGCGGGAGGGCCCTACGAGCAGTACTTC.

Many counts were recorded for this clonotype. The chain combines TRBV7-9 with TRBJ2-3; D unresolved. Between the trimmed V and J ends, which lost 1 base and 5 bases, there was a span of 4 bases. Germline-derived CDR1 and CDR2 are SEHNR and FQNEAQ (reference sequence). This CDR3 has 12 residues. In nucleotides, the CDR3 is TGTGCCAGCAGCTTAGAAGTAGATACGCAGTATTTT. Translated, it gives CASSLEVDTQYF.

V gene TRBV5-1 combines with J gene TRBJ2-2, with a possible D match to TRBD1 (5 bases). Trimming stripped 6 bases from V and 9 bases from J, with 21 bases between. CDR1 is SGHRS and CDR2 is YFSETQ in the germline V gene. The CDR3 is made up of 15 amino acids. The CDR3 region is CASTFRTKTARELFF. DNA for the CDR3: TGCGCCAGCACCTTCAGGACAAAGACGGCCCGGGAGCTGTTTTTT.

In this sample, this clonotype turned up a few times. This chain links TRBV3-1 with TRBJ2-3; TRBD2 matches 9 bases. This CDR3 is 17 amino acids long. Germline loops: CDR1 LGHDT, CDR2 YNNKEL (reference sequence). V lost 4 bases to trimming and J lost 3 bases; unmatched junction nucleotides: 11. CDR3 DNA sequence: TGTGCCAGCAGCCCCGAGCCGCGGGAGGGCGGTACAGATACGCAGTATTTT. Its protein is CASSPEPREGGTDTQYF.

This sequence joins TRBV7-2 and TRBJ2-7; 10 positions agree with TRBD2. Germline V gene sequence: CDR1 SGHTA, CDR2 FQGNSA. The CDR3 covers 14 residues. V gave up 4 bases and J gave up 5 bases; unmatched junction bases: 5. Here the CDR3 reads CASSSDSGRNEQYF. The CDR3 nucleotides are TGTGCCAGCAGCTCCGATAGCGGGAGGAACGAGCAGTACTTC. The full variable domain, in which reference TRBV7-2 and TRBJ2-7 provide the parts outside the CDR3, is GAGVSQSPSNKVTEKGKDVELRCDPISGHTALYWYRQSLGQGLEFLIYFQGNSAPDKSGLPSDRFSAERTGGSVSTLTIQRTQQEDSAVYLCASSSDSGRNEQYFGPGTRLTVT.